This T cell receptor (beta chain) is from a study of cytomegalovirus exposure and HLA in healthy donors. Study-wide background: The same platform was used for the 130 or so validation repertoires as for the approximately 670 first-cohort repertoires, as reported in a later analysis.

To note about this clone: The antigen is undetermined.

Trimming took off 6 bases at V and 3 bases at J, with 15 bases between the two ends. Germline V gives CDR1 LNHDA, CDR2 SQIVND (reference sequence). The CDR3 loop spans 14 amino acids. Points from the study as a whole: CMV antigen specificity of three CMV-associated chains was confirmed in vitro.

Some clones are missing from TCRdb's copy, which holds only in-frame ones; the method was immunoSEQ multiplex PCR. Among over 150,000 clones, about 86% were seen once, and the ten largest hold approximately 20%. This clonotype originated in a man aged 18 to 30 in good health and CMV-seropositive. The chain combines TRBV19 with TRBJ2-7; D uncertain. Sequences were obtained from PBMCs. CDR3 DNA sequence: TGTGCCAGTAGGAGACAACACCAAATCTACGAGCAGTACTTC. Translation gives CASRRQHQIYEQYF. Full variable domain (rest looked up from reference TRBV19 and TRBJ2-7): DGGITQSPKYLFRKEGQNVTLSCEQNLNHDAMYWYRQDPGQGLRLIYYSQIVNDFQKGDIAEGYSVSREKKESFPLTVTSAQKNPTAFYLCASRRQHQIYEQYFGPGTRLTVT.